Shown below are 10 T cell receptor beta chains from a single sample sequenced in a study of technical replicates of blood from a few donors. The assay was immunoSEQ multiplex PCR, and TCRdb's table has in-frame clones only and misses some. The sample has 95,000 or so clones, approximately 96% seen once. Sequenced input: T cells isolated from PBMCs. Receptor source: a human donor in good health.

The chain recombines TRBV4-3 with TRBJ1-4; D perhaps matches TRBD1 (6 bases). The V end lost 0 bases, the J end lost 1 base, and 15 bases lay between the germline ends. Per germline, CDR1 LGHNA and CDR2 YSLEER. The length of the CDR3 is 18 residues. The CDR3 is CASSQDEQGVITNEKLFF. CDR3 bases: TGCGCCAGCAGCCAAGATGAACAGGGAGTGATAACTAATGAAAAACTGTTTTTT.

The chain uses TRBV10-3 and TRBJ2-7; no firm D call. Germline V gene lookup returns CDR1 ENHRY and CDR2 SYGVKD. The CDR3 totals 13 residues. V was pared by 2 bases and J by 2 bases, with 7 bases between. This chain's CDR3 is CAISEHGPYEQYF. As DNA, the CDR3 is TGTGCCATCAGTGAGCATGGGCCCTACGAGCAGTACTTC.

The rearrangement links TRBV6-5 to TRBJ2-7; D perhaps matches TRBD2 (5 bases). The V gene's germline CDR1 is MNHEY and CDR2 SVGAGI. V lost 5 bases and J 3 bases, leaving 17 bases between the germline ends. This CDR3 is built from 15 residues. The CDR3 protein is CASSPVRLASYEQYF. The CDR3 DNA is TGTGCCAGCAGTCCTGTACGGCTAGCCAGCTACGAGCAGTACTTC.

V is TRBV15 and J is TRBJ2-7, with a possible D match to TRBD1 (7 bases). Trimming pared 2 bases from V and 0 bases from J, leaving 17 bases between. Germline CDR1 and CDR2: LNHNV and YYDKDF (reference sequence). The length of the CDR3 is 17 residues. CDR3 coding DNA: TGTGCCACCAGCAGACAGGAGGGGGCAATGAGCTCCTACGAGCAGTACTTC. It is translated as CATSRQEGAMSSYEQYF.

This chain links TRBV2 with TRBJ1-1; D not resolved. Germline V gene data show CDR1 as SNHLY and CDR2 as FYNNEI. Trimming took off 6 bases at V and 0 bases at J, with 11 bases between the two ends. This CDR3 is built from 14 residues. The CDR3 here is CASRAGPLNTEAFF. The DNA for the CDR3 is TGTGCCAGCAGAGCGGGTCCGCTGAACACTGAAGCTTTCTTT. The whole variable domain, filled in from reference TRBV2 and TRBJ1-1, reads EPEVTQTPSHQVTQMGQEVILRCVPISNHLYFYWYRQILGQKVEFLVSFYNNEISEKSEIFDDQFSVERPDGSNFTLKIRSTKLEDSAMYFCASRAGPLNTEAFFGQGTRLTVV.

The V call is TRBV9, the J call TRBJ2-3; a possible D gene is TRBD2 (6 bases). Germline CDR1 SGDLS, CDR2 YYNGEE. The CDR3 covers 17 residues. V shed 0 bases and J shed 3 bases, with 17 bases lying between them. The CDR3 coding sequence is TGTGCCAGCAGCGTAGTTGATAGCGGTTATGGAACAGATACGCAGTATTTT. As protein: CASSVVDSGYGTDTQYF.

The V and J genes are TRBV25-1 and TRBJ2-5, with no clear D. The V end was cut by 6 bases, the J end by 0 bases, with 5 bases between. Germline V lookup: CDR1 MGHDK, CDR2 SYGVNS. This CDR3 is 12 amino acids long. The CDR3 region has the DNA TGTGCCAGCAGACAGTACCAAGAGACCCAGTACTTC. Translating gives CASRQYQETQYF.

The V and J genes are TRBV5-4 and TRBJ2-5; 7 bases are shared with TRBD1. Germline-derived CDR1 and CDR2 are SGHNT and YYREEE (reference sequence). This CDR3 region has 13 residues. J was trimmed by 3 bases and V by 3 bases; bases with no gene match: 2. This CDR3 is CASSSQGKETQYF. In nucleotides, the CDR3 is TGTGCCAGCAGCTCACAGGGGAAAGAGACCCAGTACTTC.

The rearrangement joins TRBV6-5 to TRBJ2-7; the match to TRBD2 covers 8 bases. Germline V CDR1 and CDR2: MNHEY, SVGAGI. With 8 bases clipped from V and 2 bases from J, the junction kept 11 bases outside the gene matches. CDR3 length: 15 amino acids. The CDR3 sequence: CASSPGGGQAYEQYF. The CDR3 nucleotides read TGTGCCAGCTCCCCAGGCGGGGGGCAAGCCTACGAGCAGTACTTC.

The gene calls are TRBV5-1 and TRBJ2-2; TRBD2 matches at 7 bases. Germline CDR1 and CDR2: SGHRS and YFSETQ. The CDR3 is 15 residues long. J lost 1 base, V lost 2 bases, and 2 bases had no gene match. CDR3 coding DNA: TGCGCCAGCAGCTTTTCTAGCGGGAACACCGGGGAGCTGTTTTTT. Its protein product is CASSFSSGNTGELFF.